One sample yielded the 27 T cell receptor beta chains listed below, sequenced in a study of monozygotic twins with inflammatory bowel disease. TCRdb reprocessed the 5' RACE reads and stores each CDR3 protein as one record, lacking DNA. This sample contains around 40,000 distinct CDR3 sequences. The sample comprised blood. Receptors originate from a human donor with ulcerative colitis or Crohn's disease, or a healthy co-twin of an affected twin (not recorded which).

The CDR3 loop is CASSQGANQPQHF. The rearrangement joins TRBV7-9 to TRBJ1-5; checking the TCRdb D call of TRBD1 is not possible without DNA. The CDR3 runs to 13 residues. Germline V gene lookup returns CDR1 SEHNR and CDR2 FQNEAQ (reference sequence).

V and J are TRBV27 and TRBJ2-1; TCRdb names TRBD1, which stays unverified in the absence of DNA. The germline V gene encodes CDR1 MNHEY and CDR2 SMNVEV (reference sequence). There are 15 residues in the CDR3. CDR3 sequence: CASSIPGAPNNEQFF.

V gene TRBV11-2 combines with J gene TRBJ1-1. Germline lookup yields CDR1 SGHAT and CDR2 FQNNGV. The CDR3 has 12 residues. CDR3 sequence reads: CASSYWDTEAFF. Complete variable domain (other parts from reference TRBV11-2 and TRBJ1-1): EAGVAQSPRYKIIEKRQSVAFWCNPISGHATLYWYQQILGQGPKLLIQFQNNGVVDDSQLPKDRFSAERLKGVDSTLKIQPAKLEDSAVYLCASSYWDTEAFFGQGTRLTVV.

The V and J genes are TRBV6-2 or TRBV6-3 and TRBJ1-6. The CDR3 covers 15 residues. CDR1 MNHEY and CDR2 SVGEGT come from the germline V gene. The CDR3 is CASSARSSYNSPLHF.

This chain links TRBV5-6 with TRBJ1-2; TCRdb returns TRBD1, unconfirmable since there is no DNA. CDR3 length: 13 residues. Germline CDR1 reads SGHDT; CDR2 reads YYEEEE. The CDR3: CASSSGGGGGYTF.

V is TRBV29-1 and J is TRBJ2-6. CDR3 length equals 14 residues. Germline CDR1 SQVTM, CDR2 ANQGSEA. CDR3 loop: CSASFLSGANVLTF.

The chain combines TRBV6-1 with TRBJ1-1; TCRdb's assignment of TRBD1 cannot be checked, as there is no DNA. In germline, CDR1 is MNHNS, CDR2 SASEGT. The length of the CDR3 is 17 residues. The CDR3 region is CASSESRQQIRTLGAFF.

The rearrangement uses TRBV6-2 or TRBV6-3 and TRBJ2-2; TCRdb outputs TRBD1, but without DNA this stays unchecked. Germline V lookup: CDR1 MNHEY, CDR2 SVGEGT. There are 14 residues in the CDR3. CDR3 residues: CASSSSGAGGELFF.

The rearrangement joins TRBV19 to TRBJ1-1; absent DNA, TCRdb's TRBD1 call cannot be checked. Germline-derived CDR1 and CDR2 are LNHDA and SQIVND (reference sequence). The CDR3 consists of 13 residues. The chain's CDR3 is CASSMTGNTEAFF.

The chain is built from TRBV2 and TRBJ1-5. Germline CDR1 is SNHLY and CDR2 is FYNNEI. This CDR3 is 16 amino acids long. The CDR3 spells CASSDLGRTSNQPQHF.

The rearrangement uses TRBV29-1 and TRBJ1-1. The CDR3 is 13 amino acids. The germline CDR1 and CDR2 sequences are SQVTM and ANQGSEA. CDR3 in amino acids: CSVERELNTEAFF.

This sequence joins TRBV6-1 and TRBJ1-1; TCRdb calls TRBD1, which cannot be checked without DNA. The CDR3 spans 16 residues. Germline V gene sequence: CDR1 MNHNS, CDR2 SASEGT. CDR3 region: CASSEHMMGGVLEAFF.

The chain recombines TRBV7-2 with TRBJ2-3; the TCRdb call, TRBD2, lacks DNA for checking. This CDR3 region has 17 residues. The germline V gene has CDR1 SGHTA and CDR2 FQGNSA. This CDR3 reads CASSPRAASVTPDTQYF.

This chain connects TRBV20-1 to TRBJ1-1; without DNA, the TCRdb call of TRBD1 cannot be checked. The CDR3 runs 16 residues. Germline lookup yields CDR1 DFQATT and CDR2 SNEGSKA (reference sequence). The CDR3 protein is CSASPPTGRKNTEAFF.

The chain carries TRBV19 and TRBJ1-5. Germline V gives CDR1 LNHDA, CDR2 SQIVND (reference sequence). CDR3 length: 14 residues. This CDR3 is CASSGSRIGQPQHF.

The CDR3 reads CASNSFSEQYF. The rearrangement joins TRBV28 to TRBJ2-7. The CDR3 has 11 amino acids. The germline V gene encodes CDR1 MDHEN and CDR2 SYDVKM.

The CDR3 here is CASRPDSNQPQHF. The gene calls are TRBV19 and TRBJ1-5. The CDR3 is 13 amino acids. CDR1 is LNHDA and CDR2 is SQIVND in the germline V gene (reference sequence).

The J gene is TRBJ2-3, the V gene TRBV20-1; TCRdb returns TRBD1, unconfirmable since there is no DNA. Germline V CDR1 and CDR2: DFQATT, SNEGSKA (reference sequence). This CDR3 is built from 13 residues. CDR3 sequence: CSAREKGKDTQYF.

This chain uses TRBV5-1 with TRBJ1-1. This CDR3 is built from 15 residues. Germline-derived CDR1 and CDR2 are SGHRS and YFSETQ. The CDR3 loop is CASSEKIDHPTEAFF.

This chain uses TRBV28 with TRBJ2-7; the TCRdb D gene call, TRBD1, has no DNA to confirm it. Germline CDR1 MDHEN, CDR2 SYDVKM. The CDR3 is 15 amino acids. The CDR3 is CASSSPPGGLPGQYF.

The chain uses TRBV9 and TRBJ2-3. The CDR3 totals 15 residues. The V gene's germline CDR1 is SGDLS and CDR2 YYNGEE. The CDR3 here is CASSANRPDRDTQYF.

This chain uses TRBV7-2 with TRBJ2-7. Germline lookup yields CDR1 SGHTA and CDR2 FQGNSA. There are 14 residues in the CDR3. The CDR3 reads CASSLEWSNYEQYF.

V gene TRBV7-9 combines with J gene TRBJ2-3; TCRdb's D call, TRBD1, is unchecked because there is no DNA. The CDR3 runs 16 residues. Germline assignment: CDR1 SEHNR and CDR2 FQNEAQ (reference sequence). The CDR3: CASMGPGAAFTDTQYF.

V is TRBV28 and J is TRBJ1-2; no DNA is available, so the TRBD1 call from TCRdb remains unchecked. The germline gives CDR1 MDHEN, CDR2 SYDVKM. The CDR3 sequence is 14 residues long. The CDR3 protein is CASSLGRHPYGYTF.

This chain joins TRBV6-1 and TRBJ2-7; TCRdb designates TRBD1, a call that cannot be tested without DNA. This CDR3 has 16 amino acids. Per the germline V gene, CDR1 is MNHNS and CDR2 is SASEGT. The CDR3 sequence: CASSARPGTGGYEQYF.

This chain joins TRBV7-2 and TRBJ2-7. Germline loops: CDR1 SGHTA, CDR2 FQGNSA. The CDR3 consists of 14 residues. CDR3 in amino acids: CASSLRGVTYEQYF.

The J gene is TRBJ2-4, the V gene TRBV19; as DNA is missing, the TRBD1 call by TCRdb cannot be tested. Germline V gives CDR1 LNHDA, CDR2 SQIVND (reference sequence). The CDR3 length is 15 residues. The CDR3 is CASRPGQGSGSIQYF. The whole variable domain, filled in from reference TRBV19 and TRBJ2-4, reads DGGITQSPKYLFRKEGQNVTLSCEQNLNHDAMYWYRQDPGQGLRLIYYSQIVNDFQKGDIAEGYSVSREKKESFPLTVTSAQKNPTAFYLCASRPGQGSGSIQYFGAGTRLSVL.